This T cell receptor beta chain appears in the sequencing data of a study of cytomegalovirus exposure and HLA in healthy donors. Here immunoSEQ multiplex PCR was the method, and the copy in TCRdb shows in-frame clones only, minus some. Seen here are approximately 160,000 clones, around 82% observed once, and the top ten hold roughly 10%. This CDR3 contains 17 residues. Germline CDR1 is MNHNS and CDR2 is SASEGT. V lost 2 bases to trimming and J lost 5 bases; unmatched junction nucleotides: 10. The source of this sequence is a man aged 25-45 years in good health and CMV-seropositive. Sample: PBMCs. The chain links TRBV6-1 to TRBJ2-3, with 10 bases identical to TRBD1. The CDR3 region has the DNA TGTGCCAGCAGTGAACGACAGGGGGCCGGAGCTCAAGATACGCAGTATTTT. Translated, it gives CASSERQGAGAQDTQYF.